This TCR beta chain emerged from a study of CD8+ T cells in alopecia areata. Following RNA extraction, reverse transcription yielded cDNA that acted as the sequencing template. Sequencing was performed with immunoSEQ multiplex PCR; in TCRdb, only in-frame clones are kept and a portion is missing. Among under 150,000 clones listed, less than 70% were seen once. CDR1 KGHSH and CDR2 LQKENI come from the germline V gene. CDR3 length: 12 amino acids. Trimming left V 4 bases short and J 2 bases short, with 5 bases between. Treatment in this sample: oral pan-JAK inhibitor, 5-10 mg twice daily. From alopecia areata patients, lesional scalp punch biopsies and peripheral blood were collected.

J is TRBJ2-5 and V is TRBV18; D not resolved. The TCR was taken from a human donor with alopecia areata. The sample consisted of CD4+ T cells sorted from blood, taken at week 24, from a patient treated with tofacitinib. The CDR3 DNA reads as TGTGCCAGCTCACAGGGTCAAGAGACCCAGTACTTC. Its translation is CASSQGQETQYF.